The 12 T cell receptor beta chains presented below share a single source sample, sequenced in a study of cytomegalovirus exposure and HLA in healthy donors. With 60 Vbeta and 13 Jbeta primers, the PCR was carried out. Sequencing was performed with immunoSEQ multiplex PCR; in TCRdb, only in-frame clones are kept and a portion is missing. The repertoire has approximately 44,000 clones, around 87% of them found once; the top ten carry 8%. The specimen was PBMCs. Receptors originate from a woman between 40 and 50 years old in good health and CMV-seropositive.

V is TRBV28 and J is TRBJ2-3; the D gene is possibly TRBD2 (6 bases). V was pared by 3 bases and J by 5 bases, with 18 bases between. CDR1 and CDR2 from the germline V gene are MDHEN and SYDVKM. This CDR3 comprises 16 residues. Written as DNA, the CDR3 is TGTGCCAGCAGTTTCGGGGGTCTTAGATCTCGAGATACGCAGTATTTT. Translated: CASSFGGLRSRDTQYF.

The chain carries TRBV6-5 and TRBJ2-3; 10 nucleotides match TRBD2. CDR1 MNHEY and CDR2 SVGAGI come from the germline V gene. V shed 8 bases and J 8 bases; nucleotides not matched to a gene: 7. The CDR3 totals 13 residues. CDR3 in amino acids: CASGDSGRSTQYF. CDR3 DNA: TGTGCCAGCGGGGATAGCGGGAGGAGTACGCAGTATTTT.

Here the CDR3 reads CASSQPNRDNQPQHF. The CDR3 DNA reads TGTGCCAGCAGCCAACCGAACAGGGACAATCAGCCCCAGCATTTT. This sequence joins TRBV4-2 and TRBJ1-5, with a tentative D call TRBD1 (6 bases). This CDR3 has 15 residues. Germline V CDR1 and CDR2: LGHNA, YNFKEQ. V was pared by 2 bases and J by 3 bases, with 11 bases between.

The chain uses TRBV7-2 and TRBJ2-7, with TRBD2 matching over 7 bases. The CDR3 totals 13 residues. Germline values: CDR1 SGHTA, CDR2 FQGNSA. Trimming at V came to 5 bases and at J to 5 bases, leaving 6 bases not matched to a gene. The CDR3 DNA reads as TGTGCCAGCAGCCAGAGGCGGGGGAACGAGCAGTACTTC. Translating gives CASSQRRGNEQYF.

This chain connects TRBV11-3 to TRBJ2-1, with TRBD2 matching 15 bases. Germline trimming cut 4 bases from V and 7 bases from J; bases unmatched to any gene: 11. This CDR3 region has 18 residues. The V gene's germline CDR1 is SGHNT and CDR2 YENEEA. Here the CDR3 DNA reads TGTGCCAGCAGCTCTCGGACTAGCGGGGGGGGGATAGTAAATGAGCAGTTCTTC. This codes for CASSSRTSGGGIVNEQFF.

The chain employs TRBV28 and TRBJ1-2; D may be TRBD1 (6 bases). Per the germline V gene, CDR1 is MDHEN and CDR2 is SYDVKM. V shed 2 bases and J shed 8 bases, with 21 bases lying between them. The CDR3 sequence is 16 residues long. The CDR3 spells CASSLHPGTITEGYTF. The DNA of the CDR3 is TGTGCCAGCAGTTTACATCCCGGGACAATAACGGAGGGCTACACCTTC.

This clone has more than one count but fewer than ten. CDR3 nucleotides: TGTGCTAGTGGTTTTTATGTAGCGGGGTTCACAGATACGCAGTATTTT. This encodes CASGFYVAGFTDTQYF. The chain combines TRBV12-5 with TRBJ2-3; 8 bases align to TRBD2. J lost 2 bases, V lost 3 bases, and 7 bases had no gene match. The CDR3 covers 16 residues. Germline CDR1 and CDR2: LGHNT and FRNRAP.

The rearrangement joins TRBV2 to TRBJ1-5; weak D call: TRBD1 (6 bases). V was clipped by 5 bases and J by 4 bases, with 15 bases between them. Germline CDR1 SNHLY, CDR2 FYNNEI. The CDR3 totals 15 residues. CDR3 DNA: TGTGCCAGCAGTCTAGACCGGGACAAGAATCAGCCCCAGCATTTT. Translated: CASSLDRDKNQPQHF.

The J gene is TRBJ1-1, the V gene TRBV18; 9 bases agree with TRBD1. CDR1 KGHSH and CDR2 LQKENI come from the germline V gene. V lost 3 bases to trimming and J lost 12 bases; unmatched junction nucleotides: 8. This CDR3 is 13 amino acids long. The CDR3 bases are TGTGCCAGCTCACCCTCGACAGGGGGTAGATCTTTCTTT. It translates to CASSPSTGGRSFF.

This chain connects TRBV30 to TRBJ1-1, with D unresolved. V gave up 4 bases and J gave up 0 bases, with 12 bases separating them. Looked up from germline, CDR1 is GTSNPN and CDR2 is SVGIG (reference sequence). CDR3 length: 14 residues. CDR3 sequence: CAWTSLAVNTEAFF. DNA for the CDR3: TGTGCCTGGACCTCCCTGGCGGTGAACACTGAAGCTTTCTTT.

This chain uses TRBV5-6 with TRBJ2-1, with TRBD2 matching over 9 bases. V trimming: 0 bases; J trimming: 10 bases; junction bases outside the gene matches: 5. The CDR3 sequence is 14 residues long. The V gene's germline CDR1 is SGHDT and CDR2 YYEEEE. The CDR3 region is CASSLGTSASEQFF. The DNA for the CDR3 is TGTGCCAGCAGCTTGGGGACTAGCGCAAGCGAGCAGTTCTTC.

The rearrangement joins TRBV5-1 to TRBJ1-5; TRBD1 might be the D (6 bases). This CDR3 spans 15 amino acids. V shed 0 bases and J shed 3 bases, with 10 bases lying between them. Germline V CDR1 and CDR2: SGHRS, YFSETQ. This chain's CDR3 is CASSLVPGVNQPQHF. CDR3 nucleotide sequence: TGCGCCAGCAGCTTGGTTCCAGGGGTCAATCAGCCCCAGCATTTT.